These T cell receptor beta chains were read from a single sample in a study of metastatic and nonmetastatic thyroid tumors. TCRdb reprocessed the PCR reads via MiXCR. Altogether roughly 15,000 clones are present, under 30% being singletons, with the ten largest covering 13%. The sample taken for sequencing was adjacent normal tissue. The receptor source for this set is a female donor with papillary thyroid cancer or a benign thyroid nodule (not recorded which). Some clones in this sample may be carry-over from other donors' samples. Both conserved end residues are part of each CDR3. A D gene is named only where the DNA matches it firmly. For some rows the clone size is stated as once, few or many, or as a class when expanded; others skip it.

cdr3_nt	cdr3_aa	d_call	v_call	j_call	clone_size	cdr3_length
TGCAGTGCTCCCCGGTTGGGCGGGAGCTCCTACGAGCAGTACTTC	CSAPRLGGSSYEQYF	TRBD2	TRBV20-1	TRBJ2-7	-	15
TGTGCCACCGGACGGAGTGAAGCTTTCTTT	CATGRSEAFF	-	TRBV6-1	TRBJ1-1	-	10
TGTGCCAGCAGTTCGGACGGGAGCTCCTACGAGCAGTACTTC	CASSSDGSSYEQYF	-	TRBV7-3	TRBJ2-7	few	14
TGCAGTGCTTCTAGCGGGGGTAGTGGGGATACGCCGTATTTT	CSASSGGSGDTPYF	TRBD2	TRBV20-1	TRBJ2-3	-	14
TGTGCCAGCAGCTCAGGGGGGCGTAACTCGCAGGGGAGGAACGAGCAGTACTTC	CASSSGGRNSQGRNEQYF	-	TRBV11-2	TRBJ2-7	many	18
TGTGCCAGCAGCAGCCTCGCGACAGATACGCAGTATTTT	CASSSLATDTQYF	-	TRBV7-6	TRBJ2-3	few	13
TGTGCCAGTTTTACGGGACACCCGAACACCGGGGAGCTGTTTTTT	CASFTGHPNTGELFF	-	TRBV19	TRBJ2-2	few	15
TGTGCCAGCAGCCAAGCCCGGGTAGGTCGCGAGCAGTACTTC	CASSQARVGREQYF	-	TRBV3-1	TRBJ2-7	few	14
TGTGCCACCTCTTCCGGGACAGGGGGCTCCTACGAGCAGTACTTC	CATSSGTGGSYEQYF	TRBD1	TRBV28	TRBJ2-7	-	15
TGTGCCACCCGGGAGTACTACGAGCAGTACTTC	CATREYYEQYF	-	TRBV2	TRBJ2-7	few	11
TGTGCCTGGAGTCCGTCGGCGGGTGAGCAGTTCTTC	CAWSPSAGEQFF	-	TRBV30	TRBJ2-1	-	12
TGTGCCAGCAGCTTGAGATGGGACTACACTGAAGCTTTCTTT	CASSLRWDYTEAFF	-	TRBV7-2	TRBJ1-1	-	14
TGTGCCAGTAGTTCAGGGACCCAAACCTACGAGCAGTACTTC	CASSSGTQTYEQYF	-	TRBV19	TRBJ2-7	few	14
TGCGCCAAATGGACTAGCGCTGACAATGAGCAGTTCTTC	CAKWTSADNEQFF	TRBD2	TRBV10-1	TRBJ2-1	-	13
TGTGCCAGCAGCGCCGAAGGAACTCAAGAGACCCAGTACTTC	CASSAEGTQETQYF	-	TRBV9	TRBJ2-5	-	14
TGTGCCAGCAGCTTTGGGGGGGTGGAGACCCAGTACTTC	CASSFGGVETQYF	TRBD2	TRBV11-3	TRBJ2-5	-	13
TGCAGTGCCACCAGGGGAGTCAATCAGCCCCAGCATTTT	CSATRGVNQPQHF	-	TRBV20-1	TRBJ1-5	-	13
TGCAGTGCACCGGACCCCTACAACAATGAGCAGTTCTTC	CSAPDPYNNEQFF	-	TRBV20-1	TRBJ2-1	-	13
TGTGCCACCAGTGGAAGCGGGACCACCTTCTACAATGAGCAGTTCTTC	CATSGSGTTFYNEQFF	TRBD2	TRBV24-1	TRBJ2-1	-	16
TGTGCCAGCTCACCACGGACAGGGGGTGCGGATACGCAGTATTTT	CASSPRTGGADTQYF	TRBD1	TRBV18	TRBJ2-3	many	15
TGTGCCACTGGACAGGGGAGAAAAACTGAAGCTTTCTTT	CATGQGRKTEAFF	TRBD1	TRBV6-1	TRBJ1-1	large	13
TGCGCCAGCAGCCCTGGACCGACGGCGCTGGATGGCTACACCTTC	CASSPGPTALDGYTF	-	TRBV4-1	TRBJ1-2	-	15
TGTGCCACTAAGAGCTCTGGAAACACCATATATTTT	CATKSSGNTIYF	-	TRBV6-1	TRBJ1-3	many	12
TGTGCCAGCAGCAACCCGGGGGTCGGGGTCCACACCGGAGAGCTGTTTTTT	CASSNPGVGVHTGELFF	-	TRBV12-3/TRBV12-4	TRBJ2-2	few	17
TGTGCCAGCAGCTTAAGTCAAGGGAACGAGCAGTACTTC	CASSLSQGNEQYF	-	TRBV7-2	TRBJ2-7	-	13
TGTGCCACCAGCAGAGGGGACAGGGAGAACACTGAAGCTTTCTTT	CATSRGDRENTEAFF	TRBD1	TRBV15	TRBJ1-1	-	15
TGTGCCACCTTTGGGACAGGGTTATCTTCACCCCTCCACTTT	CATFGTGLSSPLHF	TRBD1	TRBV28	TRBJ1-6	few	14
TGCGCCAGCAGTCGGACTAGCGGGGGCCACGAGCAGTACTTC	CASSRTSGGHEQYF	TRBD2	TRBV5-1	TRBJ2-7	-	14
TGTGCCAGCAGATCCGACAGGGGGTCTGGCTACACCTTC	CASRSDRGSGYTF	TRBD1	TRBV6-1	TRBJ1-2	-	13
TGTGCCTGGAGTCCTCCCGGGACAGGGGTGGAGGTGAACACTGAAGCTTTCTTT	CAWSPPGTGVEVNTEAFF	TRBD1	TRBV30	TRBJ1-1	-	18
TGTGCCAGCAGCTTAGAGGCAGCATTTGGTCGGGAGCTGTTTTTT	CASSLEAAFGRELFF	-	TRBV7-9	TRBJ2-2	few	15
TGTGCCAGCAGCTTAGTCGGCGGTGCACAGGGCCTGAATCAGCCCCAGCATTTT	CASSLVGGAQGLNQPQHF	-	TRBV7-8	TRBJ1-5	-	18
TGTGCCAGTAGTATAGTTATTGGACCTAGCTCTGGGGCCAACGTCCTGACTTTC	CASSIVIGPSSGANVLTF	-	TRBV19	TRBJ2-6	-	18
TGTGCCAGCAGATCACTAGCGGGGGGGCTCTACGAGCAGTACTTC	CASRSLAGGLYEQYF	TRBD2	TRBV28	TRBJ2-7	few	15
TGTGCCAGCTCAGGGGGCACTGAAGCTTTCTTT	CASSGGTEAFF	TRBD1	TRBV7-8	TRBJ1-1	few	11
TGTGCCAGTAGTATTGGGAGGGGCACTGAAGCTTTCTTT	CASSIGRGTEAFF	-	TRBV19	TRBJ1-1	-	13
TGTGCCAGCAGCTTTAGGGTACAGGGGGTAAATGAGCAGTTCTTC	CASSFRVQGVNEQFF	TRBD1	TRBV11-2	TRBJ2-1	-	15
TGTGCCTCGACAGGGGGAAACGGGGAGCTGTTTTTT	CASTGGNGELFF	TRBD1	TRBV30	TRBJ2-2	few	12
TGTGCCAGCAGTTTATACAGGGTTGGGGAGACCCAGTACTTC	CASSLYRVGETQYF	-	TRBV12-3/TRBV12-4	TRBJ2-5	few	14
TGTGCCACCAGCAGCCATCCCAGTAGCGGGAGGATCCCCTACGAGCAGTACTTC	CATSSHPSSGRIPYEQYF	TRBD2	TRBV15	TRBJ2-7	-	18
TGTGCCAGCAGCTTAGAGTGGACAGGGGGCACAGATACGCAGTATTTT	CASSLEWTGGTDTQYF	TRBD1	TRBV11-3	TRBJ2-3	once	16
TGTGCCAGCAGTTACTCCGTGAACGAGCAGTACTTC	CASSYSVNEQYF	-	TRBV6-5	TRBJ2-7	-	12
TGCGCCAGCCAGGGACAGCCCTCTGGAAACACCATATATTTT	CASQGQPSGNTIYF	TRBD1	TRBV5-1	TRBJ1-3	few	14
TGTGCCAGCAGGCGGACAGGGGACTCCTACGAGCAGTACTTC	CASRRTGDSYEQYF	TRBD1	TRBV12-3/TRBV12-4	TRBJ2-7	-	14
TGTGCCAGCCACGGCCTTGGGTTCTACAATGAGCAGTTCTTC	CASHGLGFYNEQFF	-	TRBV19	TRBJ2-1	-	14
TGTGCCAGCAGTCAGACAGGGGGGCTTAATGGCTACACCTTC	CASSQTGGLNGYTF	TRBD1	TRBV6-1	TRBJ1-2	few	14
TGTGCTAGCAGCTTAGGGCAGGGGGCTGGAAACACCATATATTTT	CASSLGQGAGNTIYF	TRBD1	TRBV7-7	TRBJ1-3	-	15
TGTGCCAGTAGTAAGACCCAGCGGGGTTGGAACACTGAAGCTTTCTTT	CASSKTQRGWNTEAFF	-	TRBV19	TRBJ1-1	-	16
TGTGCCAGCAGCGTAGATGGAGGGACGAACTACGAGCAGTACTTC	CASSVDGGTNYEQYF	-	TRBV9	TRBJ2-7	-	15
TGTGCCAGCAGCTTAGGACCCAACTATGGCTACACCTTC	CASSLGPNYGYTF	-	TRBV11-2	TRBJ1-2	few	13
TGTGCCAGCAGTTTATTGGACAGGGTCCACGAGCAGTACTTC	CASSLLDRVHEQYF	TRBD1	TRBV27	TRBJ2-7	few	14
TGTGCCATCAGTGATATTAGCGGGGGGTACAATGAGCAGTTCTTC	CAISDISGGYNEQFF	TRBD2	TRBV10-3	TRBJ2-1	many	15
TGTGCCAGCAGAAGCTATGGGCGTTCGAGGGCCTACGAGCACTACTTC	CASRSYGRSRAYEHYF	-	TRBV11-2	TRBJ2-7	-	16
TGTGCCAGCAGTTCCCCGGGAGATACGCAGTATTTT	CASSSPGDTQYF	-	TRBV6-1	TRBJ2-3	-	12
TGTGCCAGCAGTCCTCGGGGGTCCTACGAGCAGTACTTC	CASSPRGSYEQYF	-	TRBV6-1	TRBJ2-7	few	13